This T cell receptor beta chain was captured in a study of cytomegalovirus exposure and HLA in healthy donors. The CDR3 runs 17 residues. From germline, CDR1 is SGHRS and CDR2 YFSETQ. V was pared by 4 bases and J by 4 bases, with 14 bases of the junction left unmatched. 13 Jbeta primers and 60 Vbeta primers were used for the PCR. Some clones are missing from TCRdb's copy, which holds only in-frame ones; the method was immunoSEQ multiplex PCR. This repertoire shows around 140,000 clones, roughly 80% found once; its top ten account for around 4.4%. The TCR originated in a man aged 40-55 years in good health and CMV-seronegative. V is TRBV5-1 and J is TRBJ1-2; 9 bases line up with TRBD1. Sequencing was performed on PBMCs. CDR3 amino acids: CASSRNSEQGARYGYTF. CDR3 DNA: TGCGCCAGCAGCCGCAATTCTGAACAGGGGGCTCGCTATGGCTACACCTTC. The full variable domain, with the rest looked up from reference TRBV5-1 and TRBJ1-2, is KAGVTQTPRYLIKTRGQQVTLSCSPISGHRSVSWYQQTPGQGLQFLFEYFSETQRNKGNFPGRFSGRQFSNSRSEMNVSTLELGDSALYLCASSRNSEQGARYGYTFGSGTRLTVV.